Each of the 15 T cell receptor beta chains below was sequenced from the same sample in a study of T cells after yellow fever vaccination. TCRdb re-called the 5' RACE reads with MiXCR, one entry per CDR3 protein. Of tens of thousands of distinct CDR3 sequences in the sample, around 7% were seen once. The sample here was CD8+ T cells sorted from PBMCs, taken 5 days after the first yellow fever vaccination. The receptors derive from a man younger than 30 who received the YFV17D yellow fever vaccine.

The CDR3, as DNA: TGTGCCAGCAGTTTTTGGGGGGGCCGTACCTACGAGCAGTACTTC. Residues: CASSFWGGRTYEQYF. The rearrangement links TRBV6-2 or TRBV6-3 to TRBJ2-7, with D perhaps TRBD2 (7 bases). Deletions cut 4 bases from V and 2 bases from J, with 15 bases between. The CDR3 sequence is 15 residues long. Germline V gene data show CDR1 as MNHEY and CDR2 as SVGEGT.

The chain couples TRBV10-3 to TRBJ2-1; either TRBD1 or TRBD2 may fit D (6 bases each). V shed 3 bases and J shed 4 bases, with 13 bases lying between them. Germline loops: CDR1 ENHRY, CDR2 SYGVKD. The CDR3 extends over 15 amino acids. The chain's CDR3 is CAISDEGGPYNEQFF. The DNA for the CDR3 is TGTGCCATCAGTGACGAGGGGGGCCCATACAATGAGCAGTTCTTC.

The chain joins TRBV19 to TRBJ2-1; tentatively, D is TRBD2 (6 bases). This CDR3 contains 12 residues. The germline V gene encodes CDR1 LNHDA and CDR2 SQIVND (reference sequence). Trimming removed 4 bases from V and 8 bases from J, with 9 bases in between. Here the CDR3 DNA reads TGTGCCAGTAGTAAGACTAGATATGAGCAGTTCTTC. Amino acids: CASSKTRYEQFF.

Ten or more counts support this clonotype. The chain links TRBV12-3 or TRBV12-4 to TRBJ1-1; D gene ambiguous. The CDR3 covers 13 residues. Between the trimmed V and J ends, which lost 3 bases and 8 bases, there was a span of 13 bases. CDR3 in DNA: TGTGCCAGCAGTTTTGTTTCGGCCAAAGAAGCTTTCTTT. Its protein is CASSFVSAKEAFF.

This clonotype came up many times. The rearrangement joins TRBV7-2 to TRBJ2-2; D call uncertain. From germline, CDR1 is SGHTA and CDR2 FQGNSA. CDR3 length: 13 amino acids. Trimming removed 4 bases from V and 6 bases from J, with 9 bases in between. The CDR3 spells CASSWVAPGELFF. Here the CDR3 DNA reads TGTGCCAGCAGCTGGGTCGCACCCGGGGAGCTGTTTTTT.

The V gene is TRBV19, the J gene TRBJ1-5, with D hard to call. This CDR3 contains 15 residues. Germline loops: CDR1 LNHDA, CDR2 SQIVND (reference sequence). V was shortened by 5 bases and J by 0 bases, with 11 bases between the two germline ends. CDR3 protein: CASSSSSSSNQPQHF. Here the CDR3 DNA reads TGTGCCAGTAGTTCTAGTTCTAGTAGCAATCAGCCCCAGCATTTT.

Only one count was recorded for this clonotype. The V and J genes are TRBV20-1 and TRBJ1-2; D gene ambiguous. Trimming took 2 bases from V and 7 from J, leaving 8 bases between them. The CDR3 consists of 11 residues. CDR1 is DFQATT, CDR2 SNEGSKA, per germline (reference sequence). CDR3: CSARFEIGYTF. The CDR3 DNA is TGCAGTGCTAGATTTGAGATTGGCTACACCTTC.

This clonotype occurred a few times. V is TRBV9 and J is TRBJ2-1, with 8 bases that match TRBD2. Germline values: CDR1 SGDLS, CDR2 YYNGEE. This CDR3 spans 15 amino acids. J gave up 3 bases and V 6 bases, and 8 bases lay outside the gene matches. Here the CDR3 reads CASNKAGAFYNEQFF. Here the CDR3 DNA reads TGTGCCAGCAATAAAGCGGGGGCTTTCTACAATGAGCAGTTCTTC.

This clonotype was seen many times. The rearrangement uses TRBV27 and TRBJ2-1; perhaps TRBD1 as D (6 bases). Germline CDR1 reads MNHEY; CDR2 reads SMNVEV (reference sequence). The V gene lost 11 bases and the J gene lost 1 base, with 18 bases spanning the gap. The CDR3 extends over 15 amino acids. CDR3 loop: CAVRLQGPSYNEQFF. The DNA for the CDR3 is TGTGCCGTCCGCCTCCAGGGGCCGTCCTACAATGAGCAGTTCTTC.

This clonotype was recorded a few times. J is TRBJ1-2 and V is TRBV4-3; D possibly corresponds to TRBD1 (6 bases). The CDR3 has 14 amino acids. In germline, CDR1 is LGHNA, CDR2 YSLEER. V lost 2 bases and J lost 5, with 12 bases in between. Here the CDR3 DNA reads TGCGCCAGCAGCCAACCCGGGACAACTTATGGCTACACCTTC. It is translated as CASSQPGTTYGYTF.

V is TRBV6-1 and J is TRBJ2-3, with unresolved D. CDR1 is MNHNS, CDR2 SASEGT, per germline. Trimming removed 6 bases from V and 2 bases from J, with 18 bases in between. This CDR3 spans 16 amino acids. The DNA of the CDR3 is TGTGCCAGCAGCAGAAGCCTAGGGCCCCCCACAGATACGCAGTATTTT. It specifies CASSRSLGPPTDTQYF.

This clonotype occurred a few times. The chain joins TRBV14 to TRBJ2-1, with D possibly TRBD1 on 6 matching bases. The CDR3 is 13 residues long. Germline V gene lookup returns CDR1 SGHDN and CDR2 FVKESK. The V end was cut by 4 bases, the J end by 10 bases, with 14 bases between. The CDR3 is CASSPYRVREQFF. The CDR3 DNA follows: TGTGCCAGCAGCCCTTACAGGGTCAGGGAGCAGTTCTTC.

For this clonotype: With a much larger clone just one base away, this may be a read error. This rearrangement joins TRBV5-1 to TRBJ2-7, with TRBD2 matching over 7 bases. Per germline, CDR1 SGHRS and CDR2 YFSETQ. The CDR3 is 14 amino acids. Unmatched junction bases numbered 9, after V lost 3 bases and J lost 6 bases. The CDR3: CASSWRGCDSEQYF. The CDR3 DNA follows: TGCGCCAGCAGCTGGCGGGGGTGTGATTCCGAGCAGTACTTC.

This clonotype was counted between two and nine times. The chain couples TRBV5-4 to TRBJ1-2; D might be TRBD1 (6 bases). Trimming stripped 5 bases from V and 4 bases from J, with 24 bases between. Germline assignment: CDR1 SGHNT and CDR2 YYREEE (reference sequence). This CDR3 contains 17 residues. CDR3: CASRSLGAYSSFYGYTF. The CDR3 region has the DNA TGTGCCAGCAGATCCCTGGGGGCGTATTCATCCTTCTATGGCTACACCTTC.

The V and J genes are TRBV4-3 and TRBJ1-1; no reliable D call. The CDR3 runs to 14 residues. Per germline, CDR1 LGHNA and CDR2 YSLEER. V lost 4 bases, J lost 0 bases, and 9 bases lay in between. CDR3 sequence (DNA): TGCGCCAGCAGCCCTTCCGGCATGAACACTGAAGCTTTCTTT. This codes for CASSPSGMNTEAFF.